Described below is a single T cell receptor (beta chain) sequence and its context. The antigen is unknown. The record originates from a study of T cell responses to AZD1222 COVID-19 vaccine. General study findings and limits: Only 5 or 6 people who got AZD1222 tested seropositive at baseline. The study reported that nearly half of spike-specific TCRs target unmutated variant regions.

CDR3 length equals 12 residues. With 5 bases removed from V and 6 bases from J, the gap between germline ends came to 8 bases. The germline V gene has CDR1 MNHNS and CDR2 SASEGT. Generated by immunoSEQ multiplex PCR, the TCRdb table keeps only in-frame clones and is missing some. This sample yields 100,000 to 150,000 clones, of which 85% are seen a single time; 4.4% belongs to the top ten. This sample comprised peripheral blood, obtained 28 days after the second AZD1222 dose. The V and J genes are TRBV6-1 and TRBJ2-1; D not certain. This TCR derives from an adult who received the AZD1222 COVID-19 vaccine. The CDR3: CASSSTTNEQFF. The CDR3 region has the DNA TGTGCCAGCAGTTCCACCACCAATGAGCAGTTCTTC.